The sample holds many counts of the clone carrying this T cell receptor beta chain. No antigen is known for it. Trimming removed 5 bases from V and 0 bases from J, with 10 bases in between. Germline assignment: CDR1 KGHSH and CDR2 LQKENI. There are 14 residues in the CDR3. The source material, RNA transcripts, was used to amplify TCR beta CDR3 regions. When the TCR CDR3 underwent first-round RT-PCR, the HTBI primer set was used. TCRdb recomputed calls from the multiplex PCR reads with MiXCR, one row per CDR3 protein. The data show some 770,000 distinct CDR3 sequences, less than 20% seen once. Stability of Graves' hyperthyroidism was defined as absent ophthalmopathy progression within 18 months. Uncontrolled infections, other autoimmune diseases, pregnancy or lactation led to exclusion of patients. The data originate from a study of T cells in Graves' hyperthyroidism and ophthalmopathy. Study-level results: Ophthalmopathy was told apart from stable hyperthyroidism by a 13 V-J model. Most thyroid clonotypes with frequency above 0.001 were detected in blood.

The sample comprised blood. This TCR was recovered from a man younger than 30 with Graves' hyperthyroidism. The chain recombines TRBV18 with TRBJ1-1; D is possibly TRBD1 (6 bases). The CDR3 spells CASSFDRMNTEAFF. CDR3 coding DNA: TGTGCCAGCTCATTCGACAGGATGAACACTGAAGCTTTCTTT.